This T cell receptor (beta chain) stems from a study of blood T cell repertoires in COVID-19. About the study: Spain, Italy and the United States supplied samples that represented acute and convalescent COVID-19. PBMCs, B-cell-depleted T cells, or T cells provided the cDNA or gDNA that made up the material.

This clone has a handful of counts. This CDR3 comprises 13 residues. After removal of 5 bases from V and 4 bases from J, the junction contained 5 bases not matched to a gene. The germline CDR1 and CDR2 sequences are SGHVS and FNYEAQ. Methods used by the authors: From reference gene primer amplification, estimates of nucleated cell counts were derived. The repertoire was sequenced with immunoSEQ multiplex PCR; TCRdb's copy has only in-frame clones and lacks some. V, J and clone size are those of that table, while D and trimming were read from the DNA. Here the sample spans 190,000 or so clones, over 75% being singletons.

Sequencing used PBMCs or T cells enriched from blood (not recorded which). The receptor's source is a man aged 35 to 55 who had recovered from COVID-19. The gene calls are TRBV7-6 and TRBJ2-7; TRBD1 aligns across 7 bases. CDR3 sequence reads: CASSQGGLYEQYF. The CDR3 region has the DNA TGTGCCAGCAGCCAAGGGGGCCTATACGAGCAGTACTTC.